The text below deals with one TCR beta chain. Its antigen is not known. It was CD45RO-negative cells, positively selected for CCR7, that made up naive CD8 cells, with terminally differentiated effector memory CD45RA+ cells excluded. Each sample came from a Caucasian adult donor living in Nashville, Tennessee. V gave up 3 bases and J gave up 6 bases, with 15 bases separating them. CDR1 is LGHNA and CDR2 is YNFKEQ in the germline V gene. CDR3 length: 14 residues. The data stem from a study of shared clonotypes between healthy human individuals. Whole-study findings and limits: A generally larger estimated richness was seen in naive subsets than in memory subsets.

The method was immunoSEQ multiplex PCR; TCRdb's version includes in-frame clones alone and lacks a portion of them. Of roughly 2,000,000 clones in the sample, roughly 95% were seen once. The receptor was isolated from a man aged 18 to 30 in good health. Some clones in this sample may be carry-over from other donors' samples. V and J are TRBV4-2 and TRBJ2-7, with D tentatively TRBD2 (7 bases). The sequenced sample consisted of naive CD8+ T cells from PBMCs. The CDR3 region is CASSHAGAGAEQYF. The CDR3 DNA follows: TGTGCCAGCAGCCATGCAGGGGCGGGAGCCGAGCAGTACTTC.